These 14 T cell receptor beta chains share one sample of origin, sequenced in a study of control samples from healthy donors and cancer patients. Here immunoSEQ multiplex PCR was the method, and the copy in TCRdb shows in-frame clones only, minus some. The top ten clones hold 2% of a sample with 150,000 to 200,000 clones, about 91% of them seen once. The sequencing sample was made of blood. The receptor source for this set is a woman aged 35 to 49 in good health.

This chain joins TRBV4-1 and TRBJ1-1; possible D gene TRBD1, 5 bases. V was shortened by 4 bases and J by 1 base, with 10 bases between the two germline ends. The CDR3 runs 14 residues. Germline CDR1 is MGHRA and CDR2 is YSYEKL. In DNA form, the CDR3 reads TGCGCCAGCAGCCCGGGGGAGGGGAACACTGAAGCTTTCTTT. This sequence encodes CASSPGEGNTEAFF.

This chain joins TRBV4-1 and TRBJ1-2, with D hard to call. Germline values: CDR1 MGHRA, CDR2 YSYEKL. Trimming took 0 bases from V and 8 from J, leaving 10 bases between them. CDR3 size: 13 residues. This chain's CDR3 is CASSQEGQEGYTF. In nucleotides, the CDR3 is TGCGCCAGCAGCCAAGAAGGGCAGGAAGGCTACACCTTC.

There are a few counts of this clone. Different DNA sequences within this sample yield the same CDR3. J is TRBJ1-2 and V is TRBV11-2; 7 nucleotides agree with TRBD1. CDR1 and CDR2 (germline): SGHAT, FQNNGV. The CDR3 length is 14 residues. J lost 3 bases, V lost 1 base, and 2 bases had no gene match. CDR3 region: CASSLGQGDYGYTF. DNA for the CDR3: TGTGCCAGCAGCTTAGGACAGGGTGACTATGGCTACACCTTC. Variable domain in full (rest from reference TRBV11-2 and TRBJ1-2): EAGVAQSPRYKIIEKRQSVAFWCNPISGHATLYWYQQILGQGPKLLIQFQNNGVVDDSQLPKDRFSAERLKGVDSTLKIQPAKLEDSAVYLCASSLGQGDYGYTFGSGTRLTVV.

The V gene is TRBV2, the J gene TRBJ1-5; the match to TRBD1 covers 9 bases. CDR1 is SNHLY, CDR2 FYNNEI, per germline. This CDR3 contains 14 residues. Losses at the gene ends were 3 bases for V and 5 bases for J; bases not matched to a gene: 2. CDR3: CASSEGTGYQPQHF. The CDR3 DNA follows: TGTGCCAGCAGTGAGGGGACAGGGTATCAGCCCCAGCATTTT.

This clone has only one observation. The chain uses TRBV11-1 and TRBJ2-7; unclear D gene. Germline V CDR1 and CDR2: SGHAT, FQDESV (reference sequence). Trimming removed 6 bases from V and 0 bases from J, with 15 bases in between. The CDR3 totals 15 residues. Written as DNA, the CDR3 is TGTGCCAGCAGGTACGGTCCTCTGAGCTCCTACGAGCAGTACTTC. Amino acid sequence: CASRYGPLSSYEQYF.

The table lists this clone with a count of one. V and J are TRBV27 and TRBJ1-2, with D perhaps matching TRBD1 (5 bases). CDR1 MNHEY and CDR2 SMNVEV come from the germline V gene (reference sequence). Trimming stripped 8 bases from V and 4 bases from J, with 14 bases between. This CDR3 region has 13 residues. CDR3 loop: CASGPGGSYGYTF. The CDR3 DNA is TGTGCCAGCGGCCCGGGGGGGAGCTATGGCTACACCTTC.

The chain carries TRBV7-9 and TRBJ1-1; D remains unclear. The CDR3 is made up of 14 amino acids. V gave up 2 bases and J gave up 9 bases, with 16 bases separating them. Germline loops: CDR1 SEHNR, CDR2 FQNEAQ (reference sequence). CDR3 loop: CASSLKGRNGKAFF. CDR3 DNA sequence: TGTGCCAGCAGCTTAAAAGGACGAAATGGTAAAGCTTTCTTT.

The chain joins TRBV19 to TRBJ1-1, with a tentative D call TRBD1 (6 bases). The ends were cut back, 7 bases at V and 1 base at J, with 10 bases in the middle. Germline V gives CDR1 LNHDA, CDR2 SQIVND (reference sequence). The CDR3 extends over 13 amino acids. The CDR3 coding sequence is TGTGCCAGTAACGACAGGAGGAACACTGAAGCTTTCTTT. This sequence encodes CASNDRRNTEAFF.

V is TRBV4-1 and J is TRBJ1-4, with D unclear. CDR1 and CDR2 (germline): MGHRA, YSYEKL. V was trimmed by 1 base and J by 5 bases, leaving 14 bases between them. This CDR3 comprises 16 residues. CDR3 in DNA: TGCGCCAGCAGCCAAGTCTCATCCGAGGAGAATGAAAAACTGTTTTTT. This encodes CASSQVSSEENEKLFF.

The chain combines TRBV2 with TRBJ1-2; D call uncertain. CDR3 size: 13 residues. The V end lost 6 bases, the J end lost 2 bases, and 10 bases lay between the germline ends. Germline V CDR1 and CDR2: SNHLY, FYNNEI. The CDR3 nucleotides are TGTGCCAGCAGCAGGTCTTTCAACTATGGCTACACCTTC. Its translation: CASSRSFNYGYTF.

The rearrangement links TRBV6-1 to TRBJ1-6; possible D gene TRBD1, 5 bases. In germline, CDR1 is MNHNS, CDR2 SASEGT. The CDR3 totals 17 residues. V was shortened by 0 bases and J by 10 bases, with 19 bases between the two germline ends. The DNA of the CDR3 is TGTGCCAGCAGTGAAGCGCAGATTTCGGGACCTAAGTCACCCCTCCACTTT. Translated, it gives CASSEAQISGPKSPLHF.

The CDR3 DNA is TGTGCCATCAGTGAAGGTGCGGGGGCCTCCACCGGGGAGCTGTTTTTT. Its protein is CAISEGAGASTGELFF. The chain carries TRBV10-3 and TRBJ2-2, with D possibly TRBD2 on 7 matching bases. V gave up 3 bases and J gave up 4 bases, with 15 bases separating them. CDR1 and CDR2 from the germline V gene are ENHRY and SYGVKD. CDR3 length equals 16 residues.

This chain joins TRBV7-9 and TRBJ2-3, with 7 positions matching TRBD1. CDR1 is SEHNR and CDR2 is FQNEAQ in the germline V gene (reference sequence). Trimming cost V 5 bases and J 4 bases; bases outside gene matches: 9. The CDR3 extends over 15 amino acids. CDR3 in amino acids: CASSPSGTASDTQYF. CDR3 sequence (DNA): TGTGCCAGCAGCCCCTCCGGGACAGCCTCAGATACGCAGTATTTT.

The V call is TRBV19, the J call TRBJ1-6; 7 bases map to TRBD1. Germline V gene lookup returns CDR1 LNHDA and CDR2 SQIVND (reference sequence). The trim removed 7 bases at V and 3 bases at J, leaving 6 bases unmatched. The CDR3 totals 15 residues. The chain's CDR3 is CASTWTGFYNSPLHF. In DNA, the CDR3 is TGTGCCAGTACTTGGACAGGATTCTATAATTCACCCCTCCACTTT. The full variable domain, in which reference TRBV19 and TRBJ1-6 provide the parts outside the CDR3, is DGGITQSPKYLFRKEGQNVTLSCEQNLNHDAMYWYRQDPGQGLRLIYYSQIVNDFQKGDIAEGYSVSREKKESFPLTVTSAQKNPTAFYLCASTWTGFYNSPLHFGNGTRLTVT.